A single sample is the source of the 14 T cell receptor beta chains below, sequenced in a study of control samples from healthy donors and cancer patients (dated by TCRdb to between 2020 and 2021). The protocol used for the library was the immunoSEQ multiplex PCR assay. In TCRdb, the immuneACCESS table is reduced to in-frame sequences with V and J assigned. These tables do not hold every clone; where another copy was compared, an unresolved V gene accounts for under half, and the others remain unexplained. Counted in this sample were some 130,000 clones; approximately 90% of them appeared once. The ten most abundant clones make up approximately 8.6% of the sample. Sample: blood. The receptors here all came from a woman in her twenties or thirties in good health.

The V and J genes are TRBV19 and TRBJ1-2; D not certain. Germline CDR1 is LNHDA and CDR2 is SQIVND (reference sequence). The V gene lost 5 bases and the J gene lost 0 bases, with 7 bases spanning the gap. CDR3 size: 13 residues. The CDR3 DNA follows: TGTGCCAGTAGTGTACAGACTAACTATGGCTACACCTTC. Translation: CASSVQTNYGYTF. Supplemented by reference TRBV19 and TRBJ1-2, the full variable domain reads DGGITQSPKYLFRKEGQNVTLSCEQNLNHDAMYWYRQDPGQGLRLIYYSQIVNDFQKGDIAEGYSVSREKKESFPLTVTSAQKNPTAFYLCASSVQTNYGYTFGSGTRLTVV.

This chain connects TRBV5-1 to TRBJ1-2, with 8 bases fitting TRBD1. The CDR3 has 14 residues. The germline V gene encodes CDR1 SGHRS and CDR2 YFSETQ. V shed 4 bases, J shed 5 bases, and the junction held 7 bases outside the gene matches. This chain's CDR3 is CASSQGQGFYGYTF. For the CDR3, the DNA is TGCGCCAGCAGCCAAGGACAGGGTTTTTATGGCTACACCTTC.

The chain employs TRBV6-1 and TRBJ1-5; no clear D gene. Trimming cost V 2 bases and J 4 bases, with 9 bases left between them. The CDR3 covers 14 residues. CDR1 is MNHNS and CDR2 is SASEGT in the germline V gene. CDR3: CASSEITVNQPQHF. The CDR3 region has the DNA TGTGCCAGCAGTGAAATAACGGTTAATCAGCCCCAGCATTTT.

This rearrangement joins TRBV6-5 to TRBJ1-3; D remains unclear. The germline V gene encodes CDR1 MNHEY and CDR2 SVGAGI. Trimming removed 2 bases at V and 0 bases at J, with 5 bases between. CDR3 length: 14 amino acids. CDR3 loop: CASSYGDSGNTIYF. The CDR3 DNA follows: TGTGCCAGCAGTTACGGAGACTCTGGAAACACCATATATTTT.

This sequence joins TRBV5-4 and TRBJ2-6; perhaps TRBD1 as D (5 bases). From germline, CDR1 is SGHNT and CDR2 YYREEE (reference sequence). The V gene lost 4 bases and the J gene lost 1 base, with 12 bases spanning the gap. This CDR3 region has 16 residues. CDR3 sequence reads: CASSHVRQSGANVLTF. The CDR3 coding sequence is TGTGCCAGCAGCCACGTGAGACAGTCTGGGGCCAACGTCCTGACTTTC.

The CDR3 nucleotides read TGTGCCAGCAGTGAAGCTTCGGCGCAGAACACTGAAGCTTTCTTT. As protein: CASSEASAQNTEAFF. V is TRBV6-1 and J is TRBJ1-1, with D unresolved. Trimming removed 0 bases at V and 1 base at J, with 9 bases between. Germline lookup yields CDR1 MNHNS and CDR2 SASEGT. This CDR3 contains 15 residues.

The table lists this clone with a few counts. The chain couples TRBV10-3 to TRBJ2-3; 10 nucleotides line up with TRBD2. The V and J ends lost 11 bases and 4 bases, in that order; junction bases with no gene match: 9. The V gene's germline CDR1 is ENHRY and CDR2 SYGVKD. The CDR3 sequence is 14 residues long. The CDR3: CASWASGRSDTQYF. DNA of the CDR3: TGTGCCTCCTGGGCTAGCGGGAGATCAGATACGCAGTATTTT.

The chain recombines TRBV30 with TRBJ1-6, with D possibly being TRBD1 (5 bases). Looked up from germline, CDR1 is GTSNPN and CDR2 is SVGIG (reference sequence). V dropped 2 bases and J dropped 6 bases, with 14 bases sitting between them. The CDR3 extends over 15 amino acids. The CDR3, as DNA: TGTGCCTGGAGTTCTTCGGGACTGCCTAATTCACCCCTCCACTTT. Its translation is CAWSSSGLPNSPLHF.

The rearrangement links TRBV5-3 to TRBJ2-2; the D is unclear. TRBV5-3 belongs to the ORF category, with a function that is uncertain. Trimming took off 2 bases at V and 6 bases at J, with 2 bases between the two ends. This CDR3 contains 11 residues. The CDR3: CARSFAGELFF. CDR3 sequence (DNA): TGTGCCAGAAGCTTCGCCGGGGAGCTGTTTTTT.

J is TRBJ2-7 and V is TRBV28, with D possibly being TRBD1 or TRBD2 (5 bases each). V was trimmed by 8 bases and J by 4 bases, leaving 21 bases between them. Germline CDR1 MDHEN, CDR2 SYDVKM. The CDR3 contains 15 residues. In DNA, the CDR3 is TGTGCCAGCGAGGAGCCGGGGACGGGCCGGTACGAGCAGTACTTC. This gives the protein CASEEPGTGRYEQYF.

This chain uses TRBV28 with TRBJ2-5; 9 positions agree with TRBD2. The V and J ends lost 3 bases and 3 bases, in that order; junction bases with no gene match: 11. The CDR3 totals 17 residues. Germline loops: CDR1 MDHEN, CDR2 SYDVKM. The CDR3 nucleotides read TGTGCCAGCAGTTTCACGGCGGGAGGGTATTCAGAAGAGACCCAGTACTTC. Translated: CASSFTAGGYSEETQYF. Combining the CDR3 with reference TRBV28 and TRBJ2-5 gives the whole variable domain DVKVTQSSRYLVKRTGEKVFLECVQDMDHENMFWYRQDPGLGLRLIYFSYDVKMKEKGDIPEGYSVSREKKERFSLILESASTNQTSMYLCASSFTAGGYSEETQYFGPGTRLLVL.

The chain combines TRBV30 with TRBJ1-2, with D tentatively TRBD1 (6 bases). There are 13 residues in the CDR3. Germline V CDR1 and CDR2: GTSNPN, SVGIG (reference sequence). V lost 0 bases, J lost 6 bases, and 11 bases lay in between. The CDR3 here is CAWSVNRDDGYTF. The CDR3 coding sequence is TGTGCCTGGAGTGTTAACAGGGACGATGGCTACACCTTC.

This chain connects TRBV24-1 to TRBJ2-2; D is unclear. The CDR3 runs 13 residues. The V end lost 10 bases, the J end lost 2 bases, and 10 bases lay between the germline ends. CDR1 is KGHDR, CDR2 SFDVKD, per germline. This CDR3 reads CATGQPNTGELFF. CDR3 coding DNA: TGTGCCACGGGCCAGCCAAACACCGGGGAGCTGTTTTTT.

This CDR3 reads CASSHGVLGYTDTQYF. In DNA form, the CDR3 reads TGTGCCAGCAGCCATGGGGTTCTGGGATACACAGATACGCAGTATTTT. The chain is built from TRBV3-1 (or the pseudogene TRBV3-2) and TRBJ2-3; D not resolved. CDR3 length: 16 amino acids. Trimming stripped 3 bases from V and 2 bases from J, with 15 bases between. Germline CDR1 and CDR2: LGHDT and YNNKEL (reference sequence).